This T cell receptor (beta chain) was documented in a study of blood T cell repertoires in COVID-19. Across the study: COVID-19 samples collected from the United States, Italy and Spain covered acute and convalescent phases. Sources were T cells, B-cell-depleted T cells, or PBMCs; the material itself was cDNA or gDNA.

Trimming cost V 3 bases and J 0 bases, with 21 bases left between them. The CDR3 runs to 18 residues. Germline V gene data show CDR1 as SGHDT and CDR2 as YYEEEE. Per the original data handling: Reference gene primer amplification yielded estimated nucleated cell counts. Profiling relied on immunoSEQ multiplex PCR, and the TCRdb table lists in-frame clones only, not all of them. V, J and clone size are taken as reported in that table, and D and trimming were inferred from the DNA itself. This table holds roughly 200,000 clones, approximately 90% found once. Participants came from under 30 US areas, aged about 18 to 95 years.

The rearrangement links TRBV5-6 to TRBJ1-2, with D possibly being TRBD1 (6 bases). This sequence was found in a woman in her twenties or thirties who had recovered from COVID-19. Sequenced material: PBMCs or T cells enriched from blood (not recorded which). CDR3 sequence reads: CASSSRQVRTLANYGYTF. The DNA for the CDR3 is TGTGCCAGCAGCTCCCGACAGGTGCGAACCTTAGCTAACTATGGCTACACCTTC.